This TCR beta chain was found in a study of Ad26.COV2.S vaccination and SARS-CoV-2 variants (dated by TCRdb to 2020 to 2023). The study in broad terms: Vaccine-arm donors came from COV1001, a multicentre, randomized, double-blind, placebo-controlled phase I-IIa trial of Ad26.COV2.S in healthy adults. Ad26.COV2.S was administered intramuscularly at 5 x 10^10 or 1 x 10^11 viral particles, either as a single shot or as two shots given 56 days apart. TCRbeta repertoire sequencing served as the tool for gauging how specific and how broad the SARS-CoV-2-reactive T cell receptors were following Ad26.COV2.S vaccination. A total of about 30 samples were included in the TCR-sequenced set, comprising around 19 Ad26.COV2.S vaccine recipients, 5 placebo recipients and 8 SARS-CoV-2 convalescent individuals. Trial participants were randomized into five groups of five, in which low-dose or high-dose Ad26.COV2.S was given once or twice, or placebo was given on both occasions. Throughout the experiments and outcome assessment, investigators stayed blinded to trial group allocation. The full study reports these points: The study lacked the statistical power to compare responses across vaccine doses or regimens. After vaccination, spike-specific CD8+ and CD4+ T cell responses were reported to show substantial breadth. According to the authors, total T cell responses may have been underestimated by the TCR breadth and depth analyses. Higher spike-specific TCR breadth was observed in Ad26.COV2.S recipients than in placebo recipients (P = 0.0014). Vaccine and placebo recipients had similar non-spike TCR breadth, a finding consistent with the vaccine containing only spike.

A remark on this clone: This clone's antigen is unknown. No much larger clone is present one base from it, and per-base qualities are unavailable.

The treatment or condition label for this specimen denotes: around 19 received Ad26.COV2.S at low or high dose, single or two shots; roughly five received placebo; per-sample allocation not given. Repertoires of vaccine and placebo recipients were sequenced from samples taken on day 63 after the first injection. Cohort 1b enrolled around 23 adults aged 18-55 years at a single site in Boston, USA, between 29 July and 7 August 2020. Ad26.COV2.S consisted of a replication-incompetent adenovirus type 26 vector by which a prefusion-stabilized SARS-CoV-2 spike protein from the original Wuhan strain was expressed. At the junction V is shortened by 4 bases and J by 1 base; bases outside the gene matches: 4. The CDR3 numbers 16 residues from cysteine through phenylalanine. The CDR3 DNA has 48 bases and is translated from base 1. TCRbeta CDR3 regions were sequenced with the immunoSEQ Assay. After extraction, genomic DNA underwent amplification by bias-controlled multiplex PCR, followed by high-throughput sequencing. For the original study's pipeline: To quantify the absolute abundance of every unique TCRbeta CDR3 region, sequences were collapsed and filtered. T cell fraction was estimated by normalization of TCRbeta template counts to usable DNA, with usable DNA being measured through amplification of reference genes present in all nucleated cells. Repertoire TCRs were annotated as SARS-CoV-2-specific when V gene, CDR3 amino acid sequence and J gene were exactly matched to a known reactive TCR set. The reference SARS-CoV-2 TCR set was derived from MIRA and filtered for enrichment in COVID-19-positive ImmuneCODE repertoires, a step that removed public or cross-reactive TCRs. Drawing on the MIRA antigens, annotated TCRs were analysed further at the level of specific ORF or position within ORF. Depth was the summed frequency of annotated unique rearrangements, while breadth was defined as annotated unique rearrangements over total unique productive rearrangements. Two-sided Wilcoxon rank-sum tests were used to compare TCR breadth between groups. The source is immuneACCESS, and TCRdb retained only in-frame sequences with V and J called. Part of the clones is not carried over; for the studies checked, unresolved V genes explain less than half of this, and the remainder is unexplained. D and trimming come from the DNA, and the V and J calls and clone size come from that table. The sample data list about 680,000 clones, and roughly 90% of these were observed just once. The ten most abundant clones make up around 1.5% of the sample.

This clonotype originated in a person between 18 and 60 years old who received the Ad26.COV2.S COVID-19 vaccine or a placebo. This sequence uses TRBV23-1 and TRBJ1-6; the junction holds 7 bases that match TRBD1. TRBV23-1 belongs to the ORF category, with a function that is uncertain. This sample comprised peripheral blood, obtained in a trial of Ad26.COV2.S vaccine versus placebo. CDR3 reads: CASSPTGRSYNSPLHF. The nucleotides read TGCGCCAGCAGTCCGACAGGGCGTTCCTATAATTCACCCCTCCACTTT.